This T cell receptor (beta chain) was documented in a study of T cells after yellow fever vaccination. This clonotype was observed a few times. The CDR3 is 14 amino acids. CDR1 and CDR2 from the germline V gene are SGDLS and YYNGEE. The V end lost 3 bases, the J end lost 5 bases, and 14 bases lay between the germline ends. MiXCR, run by TCRdb on the 5' RACE reads, gives a single entry per CDR3 protein. The sample includes 450,000 to 550,000 distinct CDR3 sequences, roughly a fifth of them seen just once. The sequence came from a man aged 18-30 years who received the YFV17D yellow fever vaccine. The chain couples TRBV9 to TRBJ1-1, with D possibly TRBD1 on 5 matching bases. This material consisted of PBMCs, taken less than 25 days after the first yellow fever vaccination. The CDR3 nucleotides are TGTGCCAGCAGCGGGATTCCGGGGGGGACTGAAGCTTTCTTT. The encoded protein is CASSGIPGGTEAFF.